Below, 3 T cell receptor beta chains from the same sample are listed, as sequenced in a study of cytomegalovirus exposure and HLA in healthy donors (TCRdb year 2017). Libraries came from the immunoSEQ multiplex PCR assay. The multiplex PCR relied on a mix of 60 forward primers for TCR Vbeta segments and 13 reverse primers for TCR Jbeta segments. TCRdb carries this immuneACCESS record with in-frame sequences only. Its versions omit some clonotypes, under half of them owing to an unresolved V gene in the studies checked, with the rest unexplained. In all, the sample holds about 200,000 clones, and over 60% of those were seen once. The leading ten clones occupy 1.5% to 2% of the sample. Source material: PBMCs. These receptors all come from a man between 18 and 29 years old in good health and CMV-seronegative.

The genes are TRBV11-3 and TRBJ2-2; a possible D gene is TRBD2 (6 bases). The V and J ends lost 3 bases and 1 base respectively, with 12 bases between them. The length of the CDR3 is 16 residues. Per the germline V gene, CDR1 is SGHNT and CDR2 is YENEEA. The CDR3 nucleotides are TGTGCCAGCAGCTTTCAAACTAGCATGAACACCGGGGAGCTGTTTTTT. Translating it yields CASSFQTSMNTGELFF.

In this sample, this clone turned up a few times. CDR3 loop: CASSFGSQRGLGETQYF. CDR3 in DNA: TGTGCCAGCAGTTTCGGTAGTCAGCGGGGGCTCGGAGAGACCCAGTACTTC. The chain uses TRBV27 and TRBJ2-5; 8 nucleotides line up with TRBD2. From germline, CDR1 is MNHEY and CDR2 SMNVEV (reference sequence). The J segment lost 4 bases and the V segment lost 3 bases, leaving 13 bases of the junction unmatched. There are 17 residues in the CDR3.

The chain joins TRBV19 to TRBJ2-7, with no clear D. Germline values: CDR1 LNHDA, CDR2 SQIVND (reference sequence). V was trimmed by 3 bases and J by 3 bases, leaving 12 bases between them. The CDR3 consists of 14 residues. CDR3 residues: CASSISEAIYEQYF. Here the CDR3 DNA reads TGTGCCAGTAGTATCTCCGAGGCTATCTACGAGCAGTACTTC.